Shown below are 23 T cell receptor beta chains from a single sample sequenced in a study of blood T cell repertoires in COVID-19. The data were produced by immunoSEQ multiplex PCR, yet TCRdb's version contains in-frame clones alone and is incomplete. The top ten clones hold approximately 3.5% of a sample with approximately 140,000 clones, around 85% of them seen once. The sequenced sample consisted of peripheral blood. The receptor source for this set is a man aged 70-80 years with acute or convalescent COVID-19.

The V and J genes are TRBV6-5 and TRBJ2-7; 8 bases are a match to TRBD1. The ends lost 2 bases at V and 2 bases at J; junction bases unmatched: 2. CDR3 length: 14 amino acids. Germline-derived CDR1 and CDR2 are MNHEY and SVGAGI. CDR3 nucleotides: TGTGCCAGCAGTTACGCGGACAGGGCCTACGAGCAGTACTTC. This sequence encodes CASSYADRAYEQYF.

The chain carries TRBV19 and TRBJ2-7, with unresolved D. Trimming took 4 bases from V and 2 from J, leaving 12 bases between them. The CDR3 has 14 residues. The germline V gene has CDR1 LNHDA and CDR2 SQIVND (reference sequence). CDR3 DNA sequence: TGTGCCAGTAGTAATGTGGCAGCGACCTACGAGCAGTACTTC. Its protein product is CASSNVAATYEQYF. The variable domain in full, with the rest retrieved from reference TRBV19 and TRBJ2-7, is DGGITQSPKYLFRKEGQNVTLSCEQNLNHDAMYWYRQDPGQGLRLIYYSQIVNDFQKGDIAEGYSVSREKKESFPLTVTSAQKNPTAFYLCASSNVAATYEQYFGPGTRLTVT.

The V and J genes are TRBV9 and TRBJ2-1, with TRBD2 identical over 9 bases. The CDR3 consists of 17 residues. V lost 3 bases to trimming and J lost 3 bases; unmatched junction nucleotides: 10. Germline CDR1 SGDLS, CDR2 YYNGEE. CDR3 amino acids: CASSGASGTSRYNEQFF. In DNA, the CDR3 is TGTGCCAGCAGCGGGGCTAGCGGGACGAGCCGCTACAATGAGCAGTTCTTC.

This chain uses TRBV6-5 with TRBJ1-1; D possibly corresponds to TRBD1 (6 bases). Germline loops: CDR1 MNHEY, CDR2 SVGAGI. The germline V and J ends were trimmed by 6 bases and 2 bases, with 13 bases remaining between them. The CDR3 consists of 14 residues. CDR3 sequence reads: CASRSVGANTEAFF. Here the CDR3 DNA reads TGTGCCAGCAGGTCGGTGGGGGCCAACACTGAAGCTTTCTTT.

The chain uses TRBV11-2 and TRBJ2-1; TRBD2 matches 8 bases. J gave up 2 bases and V 5 bases, and 5 bases lay outside the gene matches. The CDR3 length is 15 residues. Per germline, CDR1 SGHAT and CDR2 FQNNGV. CDR3: CASSPRAGAYNEQFF. CDR3 nucleotide sequence: TGTGCCAGCAGCCCCCGAGCGGGAGCCTACAATGAGCAGTTCTTC.

V gene TRBV3-1 (or the pseudogene TRBV3-2) combines with J gene TRBJ2-7, with TRBD2 matching over 16 bases. With V trimmed by 4 bases and J by 5 bases, 5 bases remained unmatched. CDR1 is LGHDT and CDR2 is YNNKEL in the germline V gene (reference sequence). This CDR3 is built from 16 residues. The CDR3 DNA is TGTGCCAGCAGCCCGCGAGGGACTAGCGGGAGGGACGAGCAGTACTTC. Residues: CASSPRGTSGRDEQYF.

This chain uses TRBV9 with TRBJ1-5; D not certain. The CDR3 contains 15 residues. Trimming stripped 0 bases from V and 0 bases from J, with 7 bases between. The V gene's germline CDR1 is SGDLS and CDR2 YYNGEE. In nucleotides, the CDR3 is TGTGCCAGCAGCGTAGACGGGAATAGCAATCAGCCCCAGCATTTT. Its translation is CASSVDGNSNQPQHF.

V usage is TRBV7-6 and J usage is TRBJ2-1, with a tentative D call TRBD2 (5 bases). The CDR3 has 14 amino acids. Germline CDR1 reads SGHVS; CDR2 reads FNYEAQ. Trimming left V 3 bases short and J 7 bases short, with 13 bases between. The CDR3 bases are TGTGCCAGCAGCTTCGCCGGGGTCTGGAATGAGCAGTTCTTC. This encodes CASSFAGVWNEQFF.

This clone came up once. J is TRBJ2-7 and V is TRBV6-2 or TRBV6-3; D unresolved. Trimming shortened V by 2 bases and J by 7 bases, and 6 bases separated the two germline ends. The CDR3 consists of 11 residues. Germline values: CDR1 MNHEY, CDR2 SVGEGT. The CDR3 region has the DNA TGTGCCAGCAGTTACGAGGTGGAGCAGTACTTC. Amino acid sequence: CASSYEVEQYF.

CDR3 amino acids: CASSEARSTNHGYTF. CDR3 in DNA: TGTGCCAGCAGTGAAGCGCGGTCTACTAATCATGGCTACACCTTC. The gene calls are TRBV2 and TRBJ1-2; D ambiguous. Germline CDR1 SNHLY, CDR2 FYNNEI. V gave up 0 bases and J gave up 6 bases, with 14 bases separating them. This CDR3 is built from 15 residues. Complete variable domain (other parts from reference TRBV2 and TRBJ1-2): EPEVTQTPSHQVTQMGQEVILRCVPISNHLYFYWYRQILGQKVEFLVSFYNNEISEKSEIFDDQFSVERPDGSNFTLKIRSTKLEDSAMYFCASSEARSTNHGYTFGSGTRLTVV.

This chain joins TRBV2 and TRBJ1-5; 8 nucleotides line up with TRBD1. The CDR3 is 15 residues long. Unmatched junction bases numbered 6, after V lost 6 bases and J lost 2 bases. Germline CDR1 reads SNHLY; CDR2 reads FYNNEI. The CDR3, as DNA: TGTGCCAGCAGAACTCTGGGACAGGGCAATCAGCCCCAGCATTTT. Translating gives CASRTLGQGNQPQHF.

This sequence joins TRBV27 and TRBJ2-7, with a possible D match to TRBD2 (6 bases). Germline-derived CDR1 and CDR2 are MNHEY and SMNVEV (reference sequence). The CDR3 loop spans 13 amino acids. V was clipped by 6 bases and J by 3 bases, with 12 bases between them. The CDR3 protein is CASRLGRDYEQYF. CDR3 DNA: TGTGCCAGCAGACTAGGGCGGGACTACGAGCAGTACTTC.

The chain joins TRBV29-1 to TRBJ2-2; possibly TRBD2 for D (6 bases). Per germline, CDR1 SQVTM and CDR2 ANQGSEA. The CDR3 totals 12 residues. The CDR3 DNA reads TGCAGTGGTAGCGGGAACACCGGGGAGCTGTTTTTT. Encoded protein: CSGSGNTGELFF.

J is TRBJ1-1 and V is TRBV19; TRBD1 might be the D (6 bases). Trimming took 3 bases from V and 3 from J, leaving 8 bases between them. This CDR3 spans 13 amino acids. Germline CDR1 is LNHDA and CDR2 is SQIVND (reference sequence). CDR3 sequence: CASSMDSYTEAFF. The CDR3 region has the DNA TGTGCCAGTAGTATGGACAGCTACACTGAAGCTTTCTTT.

This sequence joins TRBV29-1 and TRBJ2-1; TRBD1 aligns across 12 bases. Germline CDR1 is SQVTM and CDR2 is ANQGSEA. The V gene end was trimmed by 3 bases and the J gene end by 9 bases; junction bases not matched to a gene: 9. The CDR3 has 15 amino acids. The CDR3 bases are TGCAGCGTTGACTCGGTGGGACAGGGGGCGGGTGAGCAGTTCTTC. As protein: CSVDSVGQGAGEQFF.

The chain couples TRBV7-3 to TRBJ2-3; 7 bases match TRBD1. Per germline, CDR1 SGHTA and CDR2 FQGTGA. The CDR3 is made up of 17 amino acids. The V segment lost 5 bases and the J segment 3 bases; nucleotides outside the gene matches: 14. The CDR3 sequence: CASSDPLRYRGTDTQYF. In DNA, the CDR3 is TGTGCCAGCAGCGACCCCTTGAGATACAGGGGTACAGATACGCAGTATTTT.

This clone was counted between two and nine times. The chain couples TRBV4-3 to TRBJ2-4; TRBD1 matches 9 bases. The length of the CDR3 is 16 residues. With V trimmed by 0 bases and J by 8 bases, 8 bases remained unmatched. The germline V gene encodes CDR1 LGHNA and CDR2 YSLEER. CDR3 sequence: CASSQEAGQGWDIQYF. CDR3 coding DNA: TGCGCCAGCAGCCAAGAAGCTGGACAGGGGTGGGACATTCAGTACTTC.

This clone appeared once. The rearrangement uses TRBV28 and TRBJ1-5; maybe TRBD1 (6 bases). CDR3 length: 14 amino acids. Germline V gene sequence: CDR1 MDHEN, CDR2 SYDVKM. The V end lost 5 bases, the J end lost 5 bases, and 13 bases lay between the germline ends. CDR3 loop: CASSTPGGYQPQHF. The CDR3 nucleotides are TGTGCCAGCAGTACCCCGGGGGGCTATCAGCCCCAGCATTTT. Full variable domain (remainder filled in from reference TRBV28 and TRBJ1-5): DVKVTQSSRYLVKRTGEKVFLECVQDMDHENMFWYRQDPGLGLRLIYFSYDVKMKEKGDIPEGYSVSREKKERFSLILESASTNQTSMYLCASSTPGGYQPQHFGDGTRLSIL.

The CDR3, as DNA: TGTGCCAGCAGTTCGACGGGACAGGGCCATTCACCCCTCCACTTT. This encodes CASSSTGQGHSPLHF. V usage is TRBV6-5 and J usage is TRBJ1-6, with 9 bases matching TRBD1. Trimming took 4 bases from V and 8 from J; bases not matched to a gene: 6. Germline V gene sequence: CDR1 MNHEY, CDR2 SVGAGI. The CDR3 is 15 amino acids.

The rearrangement joins TRBV5-1 to TRBJ2-1; TRBD1 matches 7 bases. CDR1 is SGHRS and CDR2 is YFSETQ in the germline V gene. The J segment lost 7 bases and the V segment lost 0 bases, leaving 7 bases of the junction unmatched. The CDR3 runs 15 residues. The CDR3, as DNA: TGCGCCAGCAGCTTGGTGACAGGGCTAAGGAATGAGCAGTTCTTC. This translates into CASSLVTGLRNEQFF.

V is TRBV5-4 and J is TRBJ2-5, with no clear D. Germline-derived CDR1 and CDR2 are SGHNT and YYREEE (reference sequence). This CDR3 is 14 amino acids long. V lost 1 base, J lost 2 bases, and 9 bases lay in between. The CDR3 bases are TGTGCCAGCAGCTTGCTGGCAGGACAAGAGACCCAGTACTTC. Amino acid sequence: CASSLLAGQETQYF. Full variable domain (rest looked up from reference TRBV5-4 and TRBJ2-5): ETGVTQSPTHLIKTRGQQVTLRCSSQSGHNTVSWYQQALGQGPQFIFQYYREEENGRGNFPPRFSGLQFPNYSSELNVNALELDDSALYLCASSLLAGQETQYFGPGTRLLVL.

This clone was picked up one time. The chain has TRBV7-9 and TRBJ1-2; 9 nucleotides align to TRBD1. Germline CDR1 reads SEHNR; CDR2 reads FQNEAQ (reference sequence). The V and J ends lost 1 base and 3 bases, in that order; junction bases with no gene match: 9. The CDR3 is made up of 17 amino acids. CDR3 region: CASSLGLGTGGDYGYTF. The CDR3, as DNA: TGTGCCAGCAGCTTAGGCCTAGGTACAGGGGGCGACTATGGCTACACCTTC. The whole variable domain, remainder taken from reference TRBV7-9 and TRBJ1-2, is DTGVSQNPRHKITKRGQNVTFRCDPISEHNRLYWYRQTLGQGPEFLTYFQNEAQLEKSRLLSDRFSAERPKGSFSTLEIQRTEQGDSAMYLCASSLGLGTGGDYGYTFGSGTRLTVV.

The chain combines TRBV7-9 with TRBJ1-2; a weak D match, TRBD1 (5 bases). Trimming shortened V by 6 bases and J by 0 bases, and 5 bases separated the two germline ends. The V gene's germline CDR1 is SEHNR and CDR2 FQNEAQ (reference sequence). This CDR3 has 12 amino acids. The CDR3 bases are TGTGCCAGCAGGGACACTAACTATGGCTACACCTTC. Its translation: CASRDTNYGYTF.